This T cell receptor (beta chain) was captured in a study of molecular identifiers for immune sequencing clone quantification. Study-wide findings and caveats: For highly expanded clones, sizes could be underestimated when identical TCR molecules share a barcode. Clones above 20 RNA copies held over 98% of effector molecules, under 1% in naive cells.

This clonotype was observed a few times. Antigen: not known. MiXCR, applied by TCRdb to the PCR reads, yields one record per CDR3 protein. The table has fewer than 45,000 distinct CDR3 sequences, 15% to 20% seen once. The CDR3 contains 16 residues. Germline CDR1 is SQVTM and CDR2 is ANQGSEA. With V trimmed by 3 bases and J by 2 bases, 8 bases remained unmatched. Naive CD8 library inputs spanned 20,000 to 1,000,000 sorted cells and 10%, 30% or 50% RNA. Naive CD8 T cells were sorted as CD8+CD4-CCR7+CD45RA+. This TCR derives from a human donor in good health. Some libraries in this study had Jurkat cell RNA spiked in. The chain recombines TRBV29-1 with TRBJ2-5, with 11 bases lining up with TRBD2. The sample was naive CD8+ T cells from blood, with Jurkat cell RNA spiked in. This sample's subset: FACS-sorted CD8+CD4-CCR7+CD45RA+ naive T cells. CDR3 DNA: TGCAGCGTTGACGGACTAGCGGGTAAGCCGCAAGAGACCCAGTACTTC. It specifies CSVDGLAGKPQETQYF. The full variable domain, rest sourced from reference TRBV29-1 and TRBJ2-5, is SAVISQKPSRDICQRGTSLTIQCQVDSQVTMMFWYRQQPGQSLTLIATANQGSEATYESGFVIDKFPISRPNLTFSTLTVSNMSPEDSSIYLCSVDGLAGKPQETQYFGPGTRLLVL.